One and the same sample provided the 13 T cell receptor beta chains below, sequenced in a study of T cell repertoires in cytomegalovirus infection. TCRdb used MiXCR to reprocess the reads, holding one entry per CDR3 protein. The table shows just under 550,000 distinct CDR3 sequences, with approximately 26% occurring only once. The sequencing input was PBMCs. Receptors were obtained from a human donor in good health (CMV status not recorded). Some clones in this sample may be carry-over from other donors' samples.

V is TRBV29-1 and J is TRBJ1-3; D is unresolved. V gave up 4 bases and J gave up 0 bases, with 16 bases separating them. The CDR3 runs 16 residues. From germline, CDR1 is SQVTM and CDR2 ANQGSEA. The CDR3 protein is CSVGIGLTSSGNTIYF. In DNA, the CDR3 is TGCAGCGTTGGGATCGGGCTTACAAGCTCTGGAAACACCATATATTTT. The variable domain in full, with the rest retrieved from reference TRBV29-1 and TRBJ1-3, is SAVISQKPSRDICQRGTSLTIQCQVDSQVTMMFWYRQQPGQSLTLIATANQGSEATYESGFVIDKFPISRPNLTFSTLTVSNMSPEDSSIYLCSVGIGLTSSGNTIYFGEGSWLTVV.

This chain uses TRBV7-6 with TRBJ1-1; D not resolved. V lost 5 bases, J lost 10 bases, and 23 bases lay in between. The length of the CDR3 is 15 residues. CDR1 SGHVS and CDR2 FNYEAQ come from the germline V gene. The CDR3 nucleotides read TGTGCCAGCAGCCCAGGTGCGGAGCGGATGGGAGGAGCTTTCTTT. This gives the protein CASSPGAERMGGAFF.

The chain carries TRBV6-2 or TRBV6-3 and TRBJ2-7; D is uncertain. This CDR3 contains 15 residues. CDR1 is MNHEY, CDR2 SVGEGT, per germline. V lost 0 bases to trimming and J lost 5 bases, with 14 bases between them. The CDR3 region is CASSYSERLRDEQYF. Here the CDR3 DNA reads TGTGCCAGCAGTTACTCGGAACGGTTAAGGGACGAGCAGTACTTC.

V and J are TRBV5-3 and TRBJ1-1; no clear D. TRBV5-3 is placed among ORFs of uncertain function. V was clipped by 1 base and J by 4 bases, with 5 bases between them. CDR3 length equals 12 residues. DNA of the CDR3: TGTGCCAGAAGCTTGATTAGCACTGAAGCTTTCTTT. Translation gives CARSLISTEAFF.

This clonotype occurred a few times. V and J are TRBV6-1 and TRBJ1-2; D not certain. The V and J ends lost 2 bases and 4 bases respectively, with 11 bases between them. CDR1 MNHNS and CDR2 SASEGT come from the germline V gene. This CDR3 region has 14 residues. The CDR3 loop is CASSESGGRYGYTF. The CDR3 DNA sequence: TGTGCCAGCAGTGAATCCGGTGGGCGCTATGGCTACACCTTC.

This clonotype was seen ten or more times. The chain employs TRBV7-2 and TRBJ2-3; 9 bases match TRBD2. This CDR3 contains 20 residues. From germline, CDR1 is SGHTA and CDR2 FQGNSA. The junction had 14 bases not matched to a gene; V was cut back by 1 base and J by 0 bases. CDR3 DNA: TGTGCCAGCAGCTTAGGCGGGGTCCTTAGCGGGAGCCCTAGCACAGATACGCAGTATTTT. Encoded protein: CASSLGGVLSGSPSTDTQYF.

This clonotype was recorded many times. The chain couples TRBV7-8 to TRBJ2-7; the D call may be TRBD1 or TRBD2 (5 bases each). Germline V gene lookup returns CDR1 SGHVS and CDR2 FQNEAQ. This CDR3 has 18 amino acids. V was shortened by 6 bases and J by 1 base, with 25 bases between the two germline ends. The CDR3 sequence is CASSYYGRDPALSYEQYF. DNA for the CDR3: TGTGCCAGCAGTTATTATGGCCGGGACCCAGCCCTATCCTACGAGCAGTACTTC.

The rearrangement uses TRBV7-2 and TRBJ2-5; 11 nucleotides line up with TRBD2. This CDR3 is 15 amino acids long. After removal of 4 bases from V and 2 bases from J, the junction contained 3 bases not matched to a gene. The germline V gene encodes CDR1 SGHTA and CDR2 FQGNSA. Written as DNA, the CDR3 is TGTGCCAGCAGCTCGATAGCGGGAGGGCAAGAGACCCAGTACTTC. Encoded protein: CASSSIAGGQETQYF.

The chain employs TRBV29-1 and TRBJ2-3, with unresolved D. Trimming cost V 3 bases and J 0 bases, with 10 bases left between them. The CDR3 runs to 14 residues. The germline CDR1 and CDR2 sequences are SQVTM and ANQGSEA. The CDR3 DNA reads as TGCAGCGTTGAGGGCCATCCTAGCACAGATACGCAGTATTTT. Amino acids: CSVEGHPSTDTQYF.

This clonotype has more than one count but fewer than ten. This chain uses TRBV12-3 or TRBV12-4 with TRBJ1-1, with 9 bases lining up with TRBD1. The CDR3 is 14 amino acids. The ends lost 5 bases at V and 4 bases at J; junction bases unmatched: 5. CDR3 nucleotide sequence: TGTGCCAGCAGTGGTGGGACAGGGAGCACTGAAGCTTTCTTT. It encodes CASSGGTGSTEAFF.

This clonotype was detected many times. This chain joins TRBV7-2 and TRBJ1-5; D is possibly TRBD1 (5 bases). Trimming shortened V by 5 bases and J by 6 bases, and 17 bases separated the two germline ends. CDR3 length: 15 residues. Germline CDR1 is SGHTA and CDR2 is FQGNSA. The CDR3 sequence: CASSEIGGRGQPQHF. The CDR3 DNA is TGTGCCAGCAGCGAGATCGGGGGAAGAGGTCAGCCCCAGCATTTT.

Many counts were recorded for this clonotype. This sequence joins TRBV4-1 and TRBJ2-7, with TRBD2 matching 13 bases. Germline trimming cut 5 bases from V and 2 bases from J; bases unmatched to any gene: 3. The CDR3 totals 15 residues. CDR1 and CDR2 (germline): MGHRA, YSYEKL. The CDR3 DNA is TGCGCCAGCAGCTTCGGGACTAGCGGGACCTACGAGCAGTACGTC. Amino acids: CASSFGTSGTYEQYV.

This clonotype has just a few counts. The genes are TRBV7-2 and TRBJ2-7; no clear D gene. Germline CDR1 reads SGHTA; CDR2 reads FQGNSA. V lost 2 bases and J 3 bases, leaving 8 bases between the germline ends. CDR3 length: 13 amino acids. The CDR3 protein is CASSLNIGYEQYF. Written as DNA, the CDR3 is TGTGCCAGCAGCTTAAATATTGGCTACGAGCAGTACTTC.